This T cell receptor (beta chain) was found in a study of blood T cells in healthy people across ages. This clonotype was found a few times. Each individual donor underwent a draw of ten milliliters of peripheral blood. A J-beta primer mix and a sample-barcoded 5' primer were used in a second PCR of about 7 to 12 cycles. MiXCR was run by TCRdb on the 5' RACE reads, yielding one entry per CDR3 protein. The sample has over 450,000 distinct CDR3 sequences; about 25% are singletons. This sample was also put to use in a study of T cells of mothers and their children. As reported in that work: All extracted RNA went into cDNA synthesis, about 1.4 ug per 15 ul. Sample barcodes plus 2-4 random nucleotides came from the M1S primer. Related mother and child pairs showed slightly greater overlap (not significant) than unrelated pairs did.

This clonotype originated in a boy between 10 and 17 years old in good health. Sequenced sample: blood.

As DNA, the CDR3 is TGTGCCAGCAGTCTGAGAGCTAGCGCCCCGGGTGGGACCTACGAGCAGTACTTC. Translating gives CASSLRASAPGGTYEQYF. The rearrangement links TRBV12-3 or TRBV12-4 to TRBJ2-7, with TRBD2 as a possible D gene (6 bases). The CDR3 extends over 18 amino acids. Trimming shortened V by 5 bases and J by 2 bases, and 25 bases separated the two germline ends.